This entry lists 25 T cell receptor beta chains sequenced from one sample in a study of identical twins. TCRdb reanalysed the 5' RACE reads using MiXCR and keeps one entry per CDR3 protein. The sample records approximately 240,000 distinct CDR3 sequences, about an eighth being singletons. Sequenced sample: memory (CD45RO+) T cells sorted from blood. These receptors came from a woman aged 18-29 years in good health.

This clonotype was observed a few times. This sequence joins TRBV5-1 and TRBJ2-5; a weak D match, TRBD2 (7 bases). The CDR3 totals 13 residues. Germline V lookup: CDR1 SGHRS, CDR2 YFSETQ. V lost 7 bases and J lost 2, with 12 bases in between. For the CDR3, the DNA is TGCGCCAGCGCGGGGGCAGATCAAGAGACCCAGTACTTC. As protein: CASAGADQETQYF.

There are a few counts of this clonotype. The chain has TRBV24-1 and TRBJ2-3; 7 bases agree with TRBD1. Unmatched junction bases numbered 8, after V lost 3 bases and J lost 6 bases. Looked up from germline, CDR1 is KGHDR and CDR2 is SFDVKD. The length of the CDR3 is 15 residues. The CDR3 DNA is TGTGCCACCAGTGATCCAATGGGGACAGCTGATACGCAGTATTTT. Its protein product is CATSDPMGTADTQYF.

The chain has TRBV4-3 and TRBJ1-2, with D unresolved. The germline V gene encodes CDR1 LGHNA and CDR2 YSLEER. Trimming removed 0 bases at V and 4 bases at J, with 9 bases between. The CDR3 spans 14 residues. The CDR3 spells CASSQEHTVYGYTF. In nucleotides, the CDR3 is TGCGCCAGCAGCCAAGAGCACACGGTCTATGGCTACACCTTC.

V usage is TRBV2 and J usage is TRBJ2-7, with 7 bases fitting TRBD1. The CDR3 spans 14 residues. The germline CDR1 and CDR2 sequences are SNHLY and FYNNEI. V trimming: 7 bases; J trimming: 4 bases; junction bases outside the gene matches: 10. The CDR3 is CASIPDRVGYEQYF. DNA of the CDR3: TGTGCCAGCATCCCCGACAGGGTTGGGTACGAGCAGTACTTC.

The rearrangement links TRBV9 to TRBJ2-2, with D perhaps matching TRBD1 or TRBD2 (5 bases each). The CDR3 is 14 amino acids. V lost 4 bases to trimming and J lost 5 bases, with 12 bases between them. Germline loops: CDR1 SGDLS, CDR2 YYNGEE. CDR3 in DNA: TGTGCCAGCAGCCTCGAGGGGTGGACCGGGGAGCTGTTTTTT. Amino acid sequence: CASSLEGWTGELFF.

V and J are TRBV20-1 and TRBJ2-7; maybe TRBD2 (5 bases). The germline V gene encodes CDR1 DFQATT and CDR2 SNEGSKA (reference sequence). Trimming took off 3 bases at V and 2 bases at J, with 14 bases between the two ends. There are 14 residues in the CDR3. The CDR3 region is CSARRSGGPYEQYF. CDR3 coding DNA: TGCAGTGCTAGGAGAAGCGGAGGTCCCTACGAGCAGTACTTC.

This clonotype came up a few times. The chain has TRBV20-1 and TRBJ1-2; a possible D gene is TRBD1 (5 bases). Germline CDR1 is DFQATT and CDR2 is SNEGSKA (reference sequence). The CDR3 covers 12 residues. Trimming removed 4 bases at V and 4 bases at J, with 10 bases between. CDR3 DNA sequence: TGCAGTGCTATCGGGGCCAGCTATGGCTACACCTTC. It translates to CSAIGASYGYTF.

This chain links TRBV20-1 with TRBJ1-5, with D possibly being TRBD1 (6 bases). The V end lost 6 bases, the J end lost 5 bases, and 11 bases lay between the germline ends. Germline V gene data show CDR1 as DFQATT and CDR2 as SNEGSKA (reference sequence). The CDR3 consists of 12 residues. Here the CDR3 reads CSASDSDQPQHF. The CDR3 DNA is TGCAGTGCCTCGGACAGCGATCAGCCCCAGCATTTT.

The rearrangement uses TRBV2 and TRBJ2-5; 9 bases line up with TRBD2. Germline values: CDR1 SNHLY, CDR2 FYNNEI. V lost 4 bases to trimming and J lost 5 bases; unmatched junction nucleotides: 11. This CDR3 has 16 amino acids. In DNA, the CDR3 is TGTGCCAGCAGTGTCCGACGGCTAGCGGGGACGGAGACCCAGTACTTC. Translating gives CASSVRRLAGTETQYF. Based on the CDR3 plus reference TRBV2 and TRBJ2-5, the full variable domain is EPEVTQTPSHQVTQMGQEVILRCVPISNHLYFYWYRQILGQKVEFLVSFYNNEISEKSEIFDDQFSVERPDGSNFTLKIRSTKLEDSAMYFCASSVRRLAGTETQYFGPGTRLLVL.

A few counts support this clonotype. The V and J genes are TRBV10-1 and TRBJ2-2, with D unclear. The length of the CDR3 is 14 residues. The germline V and J ends were trimmed by 0 bases and 4 bases, with 6 bases remaining between them. The germline V gene has CDR1 WNHNN and CDR2 SYGVQD (reference sequence). Here the CDR3 reads CASSESVRTGELFF. In DNA form, the CDR3 reads TGCGCCAGCAGTGAGTCGGTACGCACCGGGGAGCTGTTTTTT.

This clonotype showed up just a few times. J is TRBJ2-1 and V is TRBV7-9, with 7 bases identical to TRBD2. This CDR3 has 17 residues. V lost 1 base, J lost 1 base, and 7 bases stayed unmatched. Germline V gene lookup returns CDR1 SEHNR and CDR2 FQNEAQ (reference sequence). CDR3 protein: CASSLGGTGRSYNEQFF. The DNA of the CDR3 is TGTGCCAGCAGCTTAGGTGGGACCGGGAGGTCCTACAATGAGCAGTTCTTC.

This clonotype was detected only a few times. The junction departs from the called germline gene at one end, perhaps through a read error. V is TRBV7-9 and J is TRBJ2-5, with D perhaps TRBD1 (5 bases). Germline V gene lookup returns CDR1 SEHNR and CDR2 FQNEAQ (reference sequence). The CDR3 contains 14 residues. The CDR3 nucleotides are TGTGCCAGCAGCTCGTTCACAGGTCAAGTGACCCAGTACTTC. This codes for CASSSFTGQVTQYF.

This rearrangement joins TRBV5-1 to TRBJ2-2, with D possibly being TRBD2 (6 bases). Deletions cut 0 bases from V and 5 bases from J, with 11 bases between. The CDR3 is 15 residues long. CDR1 and CDR2 from the germline V gene are SGHRS and YFSETQ. CDR3 protein: CASSLAYGGTGELFF. The CDR3, as DNA: TGCGCCAGCAGCTTGGCCTACGGGGGTACCGGGGAGCTGTTTTTT. Filled out from reference TRBV5-1 and TRBJ2-2, the complete variable domain reads KAGVTQTPRYLIKTRGQQVTLSCSPISGHRSVSWYQQTPGQGLQFLFEYFSETQRNKGNFPGRFSGRQFSNSRSEMNVSTLELGDSALYLCASSLAYGGTGELFFGEGSRLTVL.

This clonotype appeared a few times. The chain has TRBV5-1 and TRBJ2-1; 12 bases map to TRBD2. This CDR3 has 18 residues. Germline V gene lookup returns CDR1 SGHRS and CDR2 YFSETQ. V was pared by 4 bases and J by 3 bases, with 11 bases of the junction left unmatched. The CDR3 protein is CASSGIRTSGDHYNEQFF. CDR3 DNA sequence: TGCGCCAGCAGCGGGATTAGGACTAGCGGGGACCACTACAATGAGCAGTTCTTC.

V gene TRBV6-2 or TRBV6-3 combines with J gene TRBJ1-5, with unresolved D. The CDR3 runs 15 residues. V was clipped by 2 bases and J by 5 bases, with 13 bases between them. Germline V gene lookup returns CDR1 MNHEY and CDR2 SVGEGT. The CDR3 DNA sequence: TGTGCCAGCAGTTACCGGGCTTGGGTCGATCAGCCCCAGCATTTT. Its translation: CASSYRAWVDQPQHF.

This clonotype was picked up a small number of times. This rearrangement joins TRBV29-1 to TRBJ2-5; perhaps TRBD2 as D (6 bases). The V end lost 4 bases, the J end lost 5 bases, and 8 bases lay between the germline ends. The germline CDR1 and CDR2 sequences are SQVTM and ANQGSEA. The CDR3 length is 11 residues. CDR3 in amino acids: CSVGGVETQYF. In nucleotides, the CDR3 is TGCAGCGTTGGCGGGGTCGAGACCCAGTACTTC.

This clonotype was seen a handful of times. The chain carries TRBV3-1 and TRBJ2-7, with D possibly being TRBD1 (5 bases). This CDR3 has 14 residues. The V gene's germline CDR1 is LGHDT and CDR2 YNNKEL (reference sequence). Trimming took 4 bases from V and 2 from J, leaving 12 bases between them. This CDR3 is CASSPRGHTYEQYF. CDR3 bases: TGTGCCAGCAGCCCCCGTGGACATACCTACGAGCAGTACTTC.

This clonotype was detected only a few times. The gene calls are TRBV19 and TRBJ2-7, with D unclear. Trimming stripped 8 bases from V and 5 bases from J, with 22 bases between. The CDR3 is 15 amino acids. Germline V gives CDR1 LNHDA, CDR2 SQIVND (reference sequence). CDR3 DNA sequence: TGTGCCAGTTGTACCCCATACCGTCTAAAGGACGAGCAGTACTTC. Its protein product is CASCTPYRLKDEQYF.

This chain joins TRBV4-3 and TRBJ2-3; 9 nucleotides align to TRBD1. Germline CDR1 LGHNA, CDR2 YSLEER. The CDR3 spans 16 residues. With 3 bases clipped from V and 6 bases from J, the junction kept 10 bases outside the gene matches. The CDR3 region has the DNA TGCGCCAGCAGCCAGGAGGGGACAGGGAAGGGGGATACGCAGTATTTT. Translation: CASSQEGTGKGDTQYF.

This clonotype has a single count. The chain has TRBV28 and TRBJ2-1; TRBD2 matches at 13 bases. The trim removed 3 bases at V and 4 bases at J, leaving 3 bases unmatched. Germline V gene sequence: CDR1 MDHEN, CDR2 SYDVKM. The CDR3 is 16 amino acids. The CDR3 protein is CASSFTSGGGYNEQFF. The CDR3 bases are TGTGCCAGCAGTTTTACTAGCGGGGGGGGATACAATGAGCAGTTCTTC.

V gene TRBV20-1 combines with J gene TRBJ2-1; D perhaps matches TRBD1 (5 bases). From germline, CDR1 is DFQATT and CDR2 SNEGSKA (reference sequence). Trimming pared 6 bases from V and 6 bases from J, leaving 9 bases between. The CDR3 length is 11 residues. Here the CDR3 DNA reads TGCAGTGCAGGCAGGGCCAATGAGCAGTTCTTC. It specifies CSAGRANEQFF.

This clonotype was observed at least ten times. The chain uses TRBV5-1 and TRBJ1-4, with 8 bases aligning to TRBD1. The CDR3 length is 15 residues. Germline-derived CDR1 and CDR2 are SGHRS and YFSETQ. With 5 bases clipped from V and 7 bases from J, the junction kept 10 bases outside the gene matches. This chain's CDR3 is CASRRVQGAGEKLFF. As DNA, the CDR3 is TGCGCCAGCAGGCGGGTCCAGGGGGCTGGTGAAAAACTGTTTTTT.

This clonotype appeared a few times. The V and J genes are TRBV10-3 and TRBJ2-3, with D unclear. From germline, CDR1 is ENHRY and CDR2 SYGVKD. This CDR3 region has 13 residues. With 6 bases removed from V and 15 bases from J, the gap between germline ends came to 22 bases. The CDR3 protein is CAIRGERTDTRYF. The DNA for the CDR3 is TGTGCCATCAGAGGCGAACGCACAGATACGCGCTATTTT.

The chain employs TRBV30 and TRBJ2-7; tentative D call: TRBD1 (5 bases). Germline V lookup: CDR1 GTSNPN, CDR2 SVGIG (reference sequence). Trimming took off 3 bases at V and 3 bases at J, with 15 bases between the two ends. This CDR3 comprises 14 residues. CDR3: CAWRQDSDFYEQYF. The DNA for the CDR3 is TGTGCCTGGAGGCAAGACAGTGACTTCTACGAGCAGTACTTC.

This chain links TRBV7-6 with TRBJ2-5; no clear D gene. There are 12 residues in the CDR3. V lost 5 bases to trimming and J lost 2 bases, with 6 bases between them. Germline CDR1 is SGHVS and CDR2 is FNYEAQ. The CDR3 coding sequence is TGTGCCAGCAGCAAACTTCAAGAGACCCAGTACTTC. The encoded protein is CASSKLQETQYF.